The present T cell receptor beta chain was sequenced within a study of shared clonotypes between healthy human individuals. About the research overall: Each donor's CD4 naive and CD4 memory cells filled three plates apiece, CD8 naive two, and CD8 memory one. Findings and limits, study-wide: Among donors, sharing of clonotypes was expected to be affected by sequencing depth. Some naive CD4 clonotypes, roughly 5%, turned up in common across a handful of donors.

This clone was counted a few times. Its target is not known. The CDR3 is 13 amino acids. V was clipped by 10 bases and J by 5 bases; unmatched bases: 9. Germline-derived CDR1 and CDR2 are SGHAT and FQDESV (reference sequence). Repertoires were generated with immunoSEQ multiplex PCR, while TCRdb's copy carries only in-frame clones and drops some. The sample contains 850,000 to 1,100,000 clones, 70% to 85% of which appear only once. CD45RA+ naive and CD45RA-negative memory subsets were separated from CD4+ cells. The sample taken for sequencing was memory CD4+ T cells from PBMCs. The sample's subset: CD45RA-negative fraction. The chain couples TRBV11-1 to TRBJ1-2; 8 bases map to TRBD1. The TCR sequence derives from a man aged 18 to 29 in good health. Some clones in this sample may be carry-over from other donors' samples. The CDR3 spells CATQDRDSYGYTF. For the CDR3, the DNA is TGTGCCACTCAGGACAGGGACTCTTATGGCTACACCTTC.